A selection of T cell receptor beta chains follows, all from one sample in a study of T-cell memory formation after mild COVID-19. One entry per CDR3 protein, called by TCRdb with MiXCR from the 5' RACE reads. The data hold approximately 190,000 distinct CDR3 sequences, with 15% to 20% observed a single time. Sequencing was performed on PBMCs or a T cell subset sorted from them (not recorded which). The receptor source for this set is an adult woman who had mild COVID-19 (a few samples of this study predate the infection). Cell type and time point are not known. CDR3s include the opening cysteine and the closing phenylalanine or tryptophan. Each record gives: V gene, clone size, J gene, D gene, CDR3 protein, CDR3 DNA. A D gene is named only where the DNA matches it firmly. The size of a clone is reported for some rows only, either as once, few or many, or as a class for expanded clones.

TRBV20-1	NA	TRBJ2-3	TRBD2	CSARTSGWTDTQYF	TGCAGTGCTAGAACTAGCGGGTGGACAGATACGCAGTATTTT
TRBV7-2	NA	TRBJ1-2	NA	CASSSKGGYGYTF	TGTGCCAGCAGCTCCAAGGGCGGGTATGGCTACACCTTC
TRBV29-1	few	TRBJ1-1	NA	CSLATGNTEAFF	TGCAGCCTGGCTACTGGGAACACTGAAGCTTTCTTT
TRBV7-3	NA	TRBJ2-7	TRBD1	CASSLGTGSSYEQYF	TGTGCCAGCAGTCTTGGGACAGGGAGCTCCTACGAGCAGTACTTC
TRBV24-1	few	TRBJ2-1	NA	CATSDLGIRGSLDEQFF	TGTGCCACCAGTGATTTGGGCATTCGGGGTTCATTGGATGAGCAGTTCTTC
TRBV20-1	few	TRBJ1-2	TRBD1	CSARDGQGKTGYTF	TGCAGTGCTAGAGACGGACAGGGGAAGACTGGCTACACCTTC
TRBV30	NA	TRBJ2-1	TRBD2	CALGLAGGPDEQFF	TGTGCCTTGGGACTAGCGGGGGGGCCCGATGAGCAGTTCTTC
TRBV12-3/TRBV12-4	few	TRBJ1-5	NA	CASSFSSTGNQPQHF	TGTGCCAGCAGTTTCAGCAGCACAGGTAACCAGCCCCAGCATTTT
TRBV12-3/TRBV12-4	few	TRBJ2-3	NA	CASSQIRDTQYF	TGTGCCAGCAGCCAGATTAGAGATACGCAGTATTTT
TRBV4-1	NA	TRBJ2-7	TRBD1	CASSRHTGALSYEQYF	TGCGCCAGCAGCCGTCACACAGGGGCCCTCTCCTACGAGCAGTACTTC
TRBV12-3/TRBV12-4	NA	TRBJ2-3	NA	CATNWGGVSTDTQYF	TGTGCCACCAACTGGGGCGGGGTCAGCACAGATACGCAGTATTTT
TRBV2	NA	TRBJ2-1	NA	CASGRSNEQFF	TGTGCCAGCGGTAGGAGCAATGAGCAGTTCTTC
TRBV20-1	few	TRBJ2-7	TRBD1	CSGGESPGGTYEQYF	TGCAGTGGCGGAGAGTCCCCAGGGGGCACGTACGAGCAGTACTTC
TRBV10-3	NA	TRBJ2-2	NA	CAISTGTTNTGELFF	TGTGCCATCAGTACCGGGACAACGAACACCGGGGAGCTGTTTTTT
TRBV7-3	few	TRBJ2-2	TRBD1	CASSSRQGGTGELFF	TGTGCCAGCAGCTCCCGACAGGGGGGGACCGGGGAGCTGTTTTTT
TRBV5-1	many	TRBJ2-5	NA	CASSERETQYF	TGCGCCAGCAGCGAACGGGAGACCCAGTACTTC
TRBV4-1	few	TRBJ2-1	NA	CASTDRPLPLSYNEQFF	TGCGCCAGCACCGATCGCCCACTACCTCTCTCCTACAATGAGCAGTTCTTC
TRBV24-1	few	TRBJ2-2	TRBD1	CATSSPRTGANTGELFF	TGTGCCACCAGTTCCCCTAGGACAGGGGCAAACACCGGGGAGCTGTTTTTT
TRBV29-1	few	TRBJ2-7	NA	CSVEYGNEQYF	TGCAGCGTTGAATATGGGAACGAGCAGTACTTC
TRBV3-1	few	TRBJ1-4	NA	CASSQASTYLRATNEKLFF	TGTGCCAGCAGCCAAGCTTCGACCTACCTTCGGGCAACTAATGAAAAACTGTTTTTT
TRBV5-1	few	TRBJ2-5	TRBD2	CASSPSGGLRETQYF	TGCGCCAGCAGCCCTAGCGGGGGGTTGCGAGAGACCCAGTACTTC
TRBV7-2	NA	TRBJ2-1	TRBD2	CASSLASGSVNEQFF	TGTGCCAGCAGCTTAGCTAGCGGGAGCGTCAATGAGCAGTTCTTC
TRBV6-5	NA	TRBJ1-3	NA	CASSRGQSGNTIYF	TGTGCCAGCAGCCGAGGACAGTCTGGAAACACCATATATTTT
TRBV12-3/TRBV12-4	NA	TRBJ1-1	NA	CASNSWTGSTEAFF	TGTGCCAGCAACTCATGGACGGGGAGCACTGAAGCTTTCTTT
TRBV24-1	NA	TRBJ2-3	NA	CATSSRAHRGTDTQYF	TGTGCCACCAGCTCCCGGGCCCACCGGGGCACAGATACGCAGTATTTT
TRBV4-3	NA	TRBJ1-1	NA	CASSQDILGQTQAFF	TGCGCCAGCAGCCAAGACATCTTAGGACAGACCCAAGCTTTCTTT
TRBV5-1	many	TRBJ2-7	NA	CASSLTFRSGAEQYF	TGCGCCAGCAGCTTGACGTTTCGGTCGGGGGCCGAGCAGTACTTC
TRBV5-5	few	TRBJ2-5	TRBD1	CASSLRGPPAQETQYF	TGTGCCAGCAGCTTGAGGGGGCCGCCAGCGCAAGAGACCCAGTACTTC
TRBV15	few	TRBJ2-3	NA	CATSRVDRSTDTQYF	TGTGCCACCAGCAGAGTTGACAGAAGCACAGATACGCAGTATTTT
TRBV5-1	few	TRBJ1-2	NA	CASSSGGAYGYTF	TGCGCCAGCAGCTCCGGAGGGGCCTATGGCTACACCTTC
TRBV11-2	few	TRBJ2-5	NA	CASTAQETQYF	TGTGCCAGCACAGCTCAAGAGACCCAGTACTTC
TRBV5-5	NA	TRBJ2-3	TRBD1	CASHRSGGAYLDTQYF	TGTGCCAGCCACAGATCAGGGGGCGCGTACCTAGATACGCAGTATTTT
TRBV12-3/TRBV12-4	many	TRBJ2-6	NA	CASAGVSGANVLTF	TGTGCCAGCGCTGGTGTGTCTGGGGCCAACGTCCTGACTTTC
TRBV6-2/TRBV6-3	NA	TRBJ2-1	NA	CASSYGLFGSFNEQFF	TGTGCCAGCAGTTACGGCCTGTTCGGGTCCTTTAATGAGCAGTTCTTC
TRBV7-9	NA	TRBJ1-3	TRBD1	CASSAAGTGGSGNTIYF	TGTGCCAGCAGCGCGGCCGGGACAGGGGGCTCTGGAAACACCATATATTTT
TRBV4-3	NA	TRBJ1-6	NA	CASSQGYGARSPLHF	TGCGCCAGCAGCCAAGGGTATGGGGCCAGGTCACCCCTCCACTTT
TRBV5-1	few	TRBJ2-3	NA	CASKGGGTDTQYF	TGCGCCAGCAAAGGCGGGGGCACAGATACGCAGTATTTT
TRBV5-6	once	TRBJ1-1	NA	CASSLLPGLEAFF	TGTGCCAGCAGCTTATTGCCAGGGCTCGAAGCTTTCTTT
TRBV6-5	NA	TRBJ2-2	TRBD1	CASSLGTGGGTGELFF	TGTGCCAGCAGTTTGGGGACAGGGGGCGGGACCGGGGAGCTGTTTTTT
TRBV5-1	few	TRBJ2-3	NA	CASSFERSTDTQYF	TGCGCCAGCAGCTTTGAGCGTAGCACAGATACGCAGTATTTT
TRBV10-3	NA	TRBJ2-5	NA	CAIRGSGPQETQYF	TGTGCCATCAGGGGCAGCGGACCTCAAGAGACCCAGTACTTC
TRBV7-2	NA	TRBJ1-1	NA	CASSPWGGNTEAFF	TGTGCCAGCAGTCCCTGGGGGGGTAACACTGAAGCTTTCTTT
TRBV15	few	TRBJ2-7	TRBD1	CATSGDRGTYEQYF	TGTGCCACCAGCGGAGACAGGGGTACCTACGAGCAGTACTTC
TRBV15	NA	TRBJ2-7	TRBD1	CATSRDTGGTYEQYF	TGTGCCACCAGCAGAGATACAGGGGGAACCTACGAGCAGTACTTC
TRBV7-9	NA	TRBJ1-5	NA	CASSWIDSNQPQHF	TGTGCCAGCTCGTGGATTGACAGCAATCAGCCCCAGCATTTT
TRBV29-1	NA	TRBJ2-1	NA	CSVDSGGILNQFF	TGCAGCGTTGATTCGGGCGGGATACTGAATCAGTTCTTC
TRBV27	NA	TRBJ1-1	NA	CASRGRKGGAEAFF	TGTGCCAGCAGGGGAAGGAAGGGGGGCGCTGAAGCTTTCTTT
TRBV6-6	NA	TRBJ2-7	NA	CASSQYNEQYF	TGTGCCAGCAGTCAATATAACGAGCAGTACTTC
TRBV30	NA	TRBJ2-3	NA	CAWSEYLDTQYF	TGTGCCTGGAGTGAATATCTAGATACGCAGTATTTT
TRBV7-9	many	TRBJ2-1	NA	CASSAYNEQFF	TGTGCCAGCAGCGCCTACAATGAGCAGTTCTTC
TRBV11-2	NA	TRBJ2-7	NA	CASSVRRTSYEQYF	TGTGCCAGCAGCGTTCGACGGACCTCCTACGAGCAGTACTTC